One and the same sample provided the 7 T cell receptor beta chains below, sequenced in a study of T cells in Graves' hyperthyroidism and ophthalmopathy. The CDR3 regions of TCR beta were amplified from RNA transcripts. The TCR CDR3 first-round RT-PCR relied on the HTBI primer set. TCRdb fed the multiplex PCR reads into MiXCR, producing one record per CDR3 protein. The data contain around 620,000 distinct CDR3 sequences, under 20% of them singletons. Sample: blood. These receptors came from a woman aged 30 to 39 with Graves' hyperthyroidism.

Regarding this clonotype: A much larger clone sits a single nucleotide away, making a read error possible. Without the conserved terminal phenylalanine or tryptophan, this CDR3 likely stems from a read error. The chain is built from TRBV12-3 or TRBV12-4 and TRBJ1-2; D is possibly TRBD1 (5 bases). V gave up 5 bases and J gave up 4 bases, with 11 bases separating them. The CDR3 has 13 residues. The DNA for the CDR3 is TGTGCCAGCAGTCCCCGGACAAGCTATGGCTACACCCTC. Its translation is CASSPRTSYGYTL.

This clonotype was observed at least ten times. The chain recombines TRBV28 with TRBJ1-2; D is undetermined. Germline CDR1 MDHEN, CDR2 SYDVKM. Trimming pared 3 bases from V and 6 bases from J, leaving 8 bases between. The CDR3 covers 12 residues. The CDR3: CASSLYRDGYTF. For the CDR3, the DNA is TGTGCCAGCAGTTTGTATAGGGATGGCTACACCTTC.

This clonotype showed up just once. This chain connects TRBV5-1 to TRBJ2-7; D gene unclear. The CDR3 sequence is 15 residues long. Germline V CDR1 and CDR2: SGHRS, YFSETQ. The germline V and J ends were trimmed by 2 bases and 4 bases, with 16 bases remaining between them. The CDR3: CASSFFARGDYEQYF. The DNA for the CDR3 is TGCGCCAGCAGCTTCTTCGCGCGAGGAGATTACGAGCAGTACTTC.

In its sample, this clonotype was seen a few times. The DNA of the CDR3 is TGTGCCAGCAGCACCGACCAGGGGTTTGGGCAGCCCCAGCATTTT. Protein: CASSTDQGFGQPQHF. The V and J genes are TRBV6-1 and TRBJ1-5, with a possible D match to TRBD1 (6 bases). CDR1 MNHNS and CDR2 SASEGT come from the germline V gene. The V end was cut by 6 bases, the J end by 7 bases, with 19 bases between. The CDR3 is 15 residues long.

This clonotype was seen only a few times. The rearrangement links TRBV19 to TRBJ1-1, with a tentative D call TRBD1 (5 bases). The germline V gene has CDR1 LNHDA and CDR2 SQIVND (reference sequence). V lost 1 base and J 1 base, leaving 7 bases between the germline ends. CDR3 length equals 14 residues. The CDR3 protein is CASSIGGWNTEAFF. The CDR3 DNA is TGTGCCAGTAGTATAGGGGGCTGGAACACTGAAGCTTTCTTT.

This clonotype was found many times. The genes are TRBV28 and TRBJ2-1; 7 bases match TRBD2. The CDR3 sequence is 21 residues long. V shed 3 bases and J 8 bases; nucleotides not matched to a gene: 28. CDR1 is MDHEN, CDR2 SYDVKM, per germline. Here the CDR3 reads CASSFGPRRESWRDARYEQFF. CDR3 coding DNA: TGTGCCAGCAGTTTTGGCCCGCGGCGGGAGAGTTGGAGGGACGCCAGATATGAGCAGTTCTTC. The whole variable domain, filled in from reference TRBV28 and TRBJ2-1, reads DVKVTQSSRYLVKRTGEKVFLECVQDMDHENMFWYRQDPGLGLRLIYFSYDVKMKEKGDIPEGYSVSREKKERFSLILESASTNQTSMYLCASSFGPRRESWRDARYEQFFGPGTRLTVL.

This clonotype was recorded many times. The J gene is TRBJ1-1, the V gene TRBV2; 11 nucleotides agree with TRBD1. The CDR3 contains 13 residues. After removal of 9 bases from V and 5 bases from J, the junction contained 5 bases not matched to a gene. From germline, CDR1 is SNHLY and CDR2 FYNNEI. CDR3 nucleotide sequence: TGTGCCAGTGAGGACAGGGGGCGGACTGAAGCTTTCTTT. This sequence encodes CASEDRGRTEAFF.